Listed here are 8 T cell receptor beta chains from one sample, sequenced in a study of read filtering for tumor transcriptome and immune sequencing. The library was built from around 400 ng RNA with molecular barcoded adaptors for alpha/delta and beta/gamma chains. From the reads, TCRdb called clonotypes with MiXCR, one entry per CDR3 protein. The data hold about 23,000 distinct CDR3 sequences, with around 13% observed a single time. Sequencing was done on a sample of a population of CD138-negative cells sorted from bone marrow. The origin of the receptors is a donor older than 35 with multiple myeloma.

At least ten counts were recorded for this clonotype. The chain joins TRBV7-9 to TRBJ2-7; 7 bases are shared with TRBD2. The germline gives CDR1 SEHNR, CDR2 FQNEAQ (reference sequence). Losses at the gene ends were 6 bases for V and 0 bases for J; bases not matched to a gene: 8. CDR3 size: 15 residues. CDR3 nucleotides: TGTGCCAGCAGTGGTATGAGCGGGGACTCCTACGAGCAGTACTTC. Amino acid sequence: CASSGMSGDSYEQYF.

This clonotype came up many times. The V gene is TRBV20-1, the J gene TRBJ2-1; 12 bases match TRBD2. Germline CDR1 is DFQATT and CDR2 is SNEGSKA (reference sequence). The CDR3 sequence is 15 residues long. V dropped 4 bases and J dropped 6; count of bases not matched to a gene: 7. The DNA of the CDR3 is TGCAGTGCTAAAACCGGGACTAGCGGGTTCAATGAGCAGTTCTTC. Its protein product is CSAKTGTSGFNEQFF.

Ten or more counts support this clonotype. The gene calls are TRBV15 and TRBJ2-6, with D maybe TRBD2 (6 bases). V dropped 3 bases and J dropped 1 base, with 7 bases sitting between them. The V gene's germline CDR1 is LNHNV and CDR2 YYDKDF (reference sequence). This CDR3 is built from 15 residues. In nucleotides, the CDR3 is TGTGCCACCAGCAGGGAGGGTTCTGGGGCCAACGTCCTGACTTTC. Residues: CATSREGSGANVLTF.

This clonotype has ten or more counts. This chain connects TRBV28 to TRBJ2-3; the match to TRBD2 covers 7 bases. The CDR3 is 14 residues long. V shed 6 bases, J shed 0 bases, and the junction held 3 bases outside the gene matches. The germline gives CDR1 MDHEN, CDR2 SYDVKM. CDR3: CASRSTSSTDTQYF. The CDR3 coding sequence is TGTGCCAGCAGGTCGACTAGCAGCACAGATACGCAGTATTTT.

This clonotype was counted between two and nine times. The J gene is TRBJ2-3, the V gene TRBV12-3 or TRBV12-4; D tentatively fits TRBD1 or TRBD2 (6 bases each). The CDR3 has 14 amino acids. The ends were cut back, 1 base at V and 5 bases at J, with 10 bases in the middle. The CDR3 protein is CASSLDGGRDTQYF. The CDR3 bases are TGTGCCAGCAGTTTAGACGGGGGCAGAGATACGCAGTATTTT.

This clonotype was seen repeatedly, ten times or more. The V gene is TRBV20-1, the J gene TRBJ2-1; 12 nucleotides line up with TRBD2. The CDR3 loop spans 16 amino acids. Trimming cost V 0 bases and J 12 bases; bases outside gene matches: 12. Germline V gene sequence: CDR1 DFQATT, CDR2 SNEGSKA (reference sequence). The CDR3 coding sequence is TGCAGTGCTAGAGATGTGGAATCTAGCGGGAGGGCCGTGCAGTTCTTC. This gives the protein CSARDVESSGRAVQFF.

This clonotype has at least ten counts. The V and J genes are TRBV28 and TRBJ1-5, with 9 bases identical to TRBD1. From germline, CDR1 is MDHEN and CDR2 SYDVKM. J was trimmed by 4 bases and V by 3 bases; bases with no gene match: 4. There are 15 residues in the CDR3. The CDR3 loop is CASSFGQGWNQPQHF. CDR3 nucleotide sequence: TGTGCCAGCAGTTTTGGACAGGGGTGGAATCAGCCCCAGCATTTT.

This clonotype was picked up many times. This rearrangement joins TRBV7-2 to TRBJ1-1, with D tentatively TRBD1 (6 bases). Germline assignment: CDR1 SGHTA and CDR2 FQGNSA. V was shortened by 1 base and J by 8 bases, with 14 bases between the two germline ends. The CDR3 consists of 14 residues. In DNA, the CDR3 is TGTGCCAGCAGCTTAGTGAGTGGACAGACAGAAGCTTTCTTT. This encodes CASSLVSGQTEAFF.